This T cell receptor (beta chain) was sequenced for a study of blood T cell repertoires in COVID-19 (dated by TCRdb to between 2020 and 2021). For context, the study as a whole: Collaborator samples came from the United States, Italy and Spain and covered acute and convalescent phases of COVID-19. The prospective study material was composed of cDNA or gDNA derived from T cells, B-cell-depleted T cells, or PBMCs. Where HLA class I and class II types were available, the types were taken from metadata supplied by the sample provider, not from assay-based typing. The sample metadata nearly always contained a de-identified subject ID, COVID-19 status, age in years and sex. The samples were drawn from two sources: the first 160 participants of the ongoing ImmuneRACE study, and fewer than 1,500 subjects contributed by 6 global collaborators. A freely available public database, intended as a resource for researchers studying the immune response to SARS-CoV-2, is where the repertoires were released. Deeply sampled blood TCRbeta repertoires from subjects exposed to, actively infected with, or recovered from COVID-19 were included in the dataset.

The collaborating institutions used their own protocols to collect whole blood in K2EDTA tubes. For TCRbeta analysis, collaborators shipped samples in one of three forms: frozen whole blood, isolated PBMCs, or DNA extracted from either of those sample types. This clone has just one count. Its cognate antigen has yet to be identified. No qualities accompany the bases; no much larger clone lies one base away. Summary of the overall study and its limitations: How much clinical and demographic metadata was included differed by source and by participant, and the metadata was provided uncurated.

Taken from cysteine to phenylalanine, the CDR3 has 16 residues. The sequence is cut down to CDR3 DNA, 48 bases in frame from base 1. Taken from the germline V gene, the CDR1 and CDR2 loops are LGHNA and YSLEER. V lost 3 bases and J lost 0 bases, and the count of bases not matched to a germline gene is 6. TCRbeta CDR3 regions were amplified from genomic DNA by means of the immunoSEQ Assay, a bias-controlled multiplex PCR. In the original analysis: The number of nucleated cells in each sample was estimated from the amplification of reference gene primers within the assay. Sequence reads were collapsed and filtered to measure the absolute abundance of every unique TCRbeta CDR3 rearrangement. For each sample, productive Simpson clonality was calculated as the square root of Simpson's diversity index over productive rearrangements. TCRdb obtained this table from immuneACCESS and retained in-frame rearrangements with V and J assigned. These tables miss some clones; where compared with another copy, unresolved V genes account for less than half of the shortfall, and the remainder is unexplained. That table furnishes V, J and clone size, whereas the DNA furnished D and trimming. Here the sample has tens of thousands of clones; 77% occur a single time. The ten largest clones take up about a tenth of the sample.

The chain uses TRBV4-3 and TRBJ1-2, and 8 junction bases match TRBD1. The clonotype comes from a human donor in a cohort sampled during active COVID-19. The sequencing input was peripheral blood. Here the CDR3 is given as CASSHVTGASNYGYTF. In nucleotides, the sequence is TGCGCCAGCAGCCATGTGACAGGGGCCTCTAACTATGGCTACACCTTC.